This TCR beta chain was sequenced in a study of cytomegalovirus exposure and HLA in healthy donors. The PCR had 60 Vbeta and 13 Jbeta primers. Assay used: immunoSEQ multiplex PCR; TCRdb lists only in-frame clones, some missing. The repertoire includes more than 150,000 clones, over 75% of them detected once, and about an eighth sits in the top ten. Trimming left V 6 bases short and J 1 base short, with 18 bases between. Germline CDR1 MRHNA, CDR2 SNTAGT. This CDR3 has 16 residues. The receptor's source is a middle-aged man in good health and CMV-seropositive. The genes are TRBV6-4 and TRBJ1-1, with D maybe TRBD1 (5 bases). The source material was PBMCs. CDR3 in DNA: TGTGCCAGCAGCGCCTGGGGGGGGTTCGGGAACACTGAAGCTTTCTTT. Encoded protein: CASSAWGGFGNTEAFF.